This TCR beta chain originates from a study of PD-L1 blockade in urothelial cancer. Study-wide context: Blood analysis took place 3 weeks (second dose) and 6 weeks after treatment start.

Synthetic TCR analog templates were spiked into each PCR. Assay used: immunoSEQ multiplex PCR; TCRdb lists only in-frame clones, some missing. The sample consists of tens of thousands of clones, roughly 87% of them appearing once. CDR1 is MNHNS and CDR2 is SASEGT in the germline V gene. V shed 2 bases and J shed 1 base, with 6 bases lying between them. The CDR3 is 14 amino acids. Patients each gave 1 to 8 samples, pretreatment and on-treatment. The chain is built from TRBV6-1 and TRBJ1-3, with D hard to call. The sample consisted of PBMCs, taken around atezolizumab (anti-PD-L1) treatment. The receptor's source is a woman in her 70s with urothelial cancer. CDR3 in amino acids: CASSERRSGNTIYF. The CDR3 DNA is TGTGCCAGCAGTGAACGCAGATCTGGAAACACCATATATTTT.